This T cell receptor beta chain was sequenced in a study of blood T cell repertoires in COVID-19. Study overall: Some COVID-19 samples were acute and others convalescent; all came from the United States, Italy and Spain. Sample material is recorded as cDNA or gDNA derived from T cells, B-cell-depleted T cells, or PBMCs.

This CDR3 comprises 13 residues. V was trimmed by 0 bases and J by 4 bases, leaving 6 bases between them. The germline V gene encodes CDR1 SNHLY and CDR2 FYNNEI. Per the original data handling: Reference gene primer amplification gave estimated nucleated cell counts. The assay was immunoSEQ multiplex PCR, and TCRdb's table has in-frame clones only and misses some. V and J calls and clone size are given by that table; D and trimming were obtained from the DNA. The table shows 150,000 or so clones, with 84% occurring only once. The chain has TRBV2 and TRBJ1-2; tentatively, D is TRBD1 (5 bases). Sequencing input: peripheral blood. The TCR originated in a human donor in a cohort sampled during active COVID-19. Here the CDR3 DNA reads TGTGCCAGCAGTGAAGCCAGGGCCTATGGCTACACCTTC. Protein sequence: CASSEARAYGYTF.